This entry lists 11 T cell receptor beta chains sequenced from one sample in a study of blood T cell repertoires in COVID-19. Only in-frame clones appear in the TCRdb table, and some are missing; sequencing was by immunoSEQ multiplex PCR. Of some 37,000 clones listed, over 70% are singletons. The sample taken for sequencing was peripheral blood. The receptors derive from a woman in her 70s with acute or convalescent COVID-19.

This chain joins TRBV4-3 and TRBJ1-6, with D unclear. Germline V gene lookup returns CDR1 LGHNA and CDR2 YSLEER. V was pared by 1 base and J by 5 bases, with 18 bases between. The CDR3 spans 18 residues. CDR3 DNA: TGCGCCAGCAGCCAAGGTTTAATAATTCCGCAGAATAATTCACCCCTCCACTTT. Encoded protein: CASSQGLIIPQNNSPLHF.

The chain combines TRBV12-5 with TRBJ2-7; D ambiguous. Trimming removed 2 bases at V and 4 bases at J, with 9 bases between. Germline CDR1 is LGHNT and CDR2 is FRNRAP. The CDR3 loop spans 13 amino acids. CDR3 loop: CASGLYIVYEQYV. The CDR3 DNA is TGTGCTAGTGGTTTGTACATCGTTTACGAGCAGTACGTC.

The rearrangement joins TRBV12-3 or TRBV12-4 to TRBJ1-1, with D hard to call. This CDR3 is built from 12 residues. V gave up 5 bases and J gave up 10 bases, with 14 bases separating them. The CDR3 is CASSPQSQVAFF. The CDR3 bases are TGTGCCAGCAGTCCCCAGAGCCAGGTAGCTTTCTTT.

This rearrangement joins TRBV12-5 to TRBJ1-5; D is unresolved. Trimming removed 1 base from V and 4 bases from J, with 5 bases in between. The CDR3 is 13 residues long. The germline CDR1 and CDR2 sequences are LGHNT and FRNRAP. The CDR3 nucleotides are TGTGCTAGTGGTTTGGCCCTTAATCAGCCCCAGCATTTT. Translation: CASGLALNQPQHF.

The chain employs TRBV7-6 and TRBJ2-3, with a possible D match to TRBD2 (7 bases). Germline V gene lookup returns CDR1 SGHVS and CDR2 FNYEAQ. This CDR3 is 16 amino acids long. Trimming shortened V by 3 bases and J by 2 bases, and 15 bases separated the two germline ends. In DNA form, the CDR3 reads TGTGCCAGCAGCTTTAGAGGGGGGGACTCCACAGATACGCAGTATTTT. Protein product: CASSFRGGDSTDTQYF.

The rearrangement links TRBV12-5 to TRBJ2-2; the match to TRBD1 covers 7 bases. The CDR3 runs to 16 residues. The germline V gene has CDR1 LGHNT and CDR2 FRNRAP. V dropped 1 base and J dropped 5; count of bases not matched to a gene: 7. CDR3 DNA sequence: TGTGCTAGTGGTTTGGGGGCAGGGGGTGTTACCGGGGAGCTGTTTTTT. Amino acid sequence: CASGLGAGGVTGELFF.

This clone was detected only once. The chain joins TRBV3-1 (or the pseudogene TRBV3-2) to TRBJ2-1; D not certain. The CDR3 covers 13 residues. The germline gives CDR1 LGHDT, CDR2 YNNKEL (reference sequence). Deletions cut 2 bases from V and 7 bases from J, with 9 bases between. The DNA of the CDR3 is TGTGCCAGCAGCCAAATTGGAGTGAATGAGCAGTTCTTC. It specifies CASSQIGVNEQFF.

The rearrangement links TRBV6-2 or TRBV6-3 to TRBJ2-3, with TRBD2 matching over 7 bases. Trimming at V came to 2 bases and at J to 2 bases, leaving 4 bases not matched to a gene. The CDR3 has 15 amino acids. Looked up from germline, CDR1 is MNHEY and CDR2 is SVGEGT. CDR3: CASSYASGFTDTQYF. The CDR3 coding sequence is TGTGCCAGCAGTTACGCTAGCGGTTTCACAGATACGCAGTATTTT.

V is TRBV30 and J is TRBJ2-2; TRBD2 might be the D (8 bases). V was clipped by 4 bases and J by 1 base, with 16 bases between them. CDR3 length equals 16 residues. Germline V gene data show CDR1 as GTSNPN and CDR2 as SVGIG (reference sequence). The CDR3 protein is CAWTGGGQLNTGELFF. CDR3 coding DNA: TGTGCCTGGACCGGGGGGGGACAGCTGAACACCGGGGAGCTGTTTTTT.

The chain joins TRBV13 to TRBJ2-2; TRBD2 aligns across 13 bases. The CDR3 contains 16 residues. V was pared by 5 bases and J by 5 bases, with 5 bases of the junction left unmatched. From germline, CDR1 is PRHDT and CDR2 FYEKMQ (reference sequence). This chain's CDR3 is CASSLRTSGGTGELFF. CDR3 sequence (DNA): TGTGCCAGCAGCCTTCGGACTAGCGGGGGTACCGGGGAGCTGTTTTTT.

The rearrangement joins TRBV24-1 to TRBJ2-1, with 7 bases fitting TRBD1. The junction had 9 bases not matched to a gene; V was cut back by 2 bases and J by 6 bases. Per the germline V gene, CDR1 is KGHDR and CDR2 is SFDVKD. This CDR3 is 16 amino acids long. In DNA form, the CDR3 reads TGTGCCACCAGTGATTCGAGACAGGGTCTAGGCAATGAGCAGTTCTTC. Protein product: CATSDSRQGLGNEQFF.